The TCR beta chain under discussion was sequenced for a study of regulatory T cells in long-lasting Graves disease. Across the whole study: The antithyroid drugs taken by newly diagnosed Graves' patients had been used for under 3 months. General study points: TRBV28, TRBJ1-2 and TRBJ2-5 emerged as the favored segments in persistent disease.

This clonotype showed up many times. What it recognizes is unknown. Researchers made TCR beta libraries by using iRepertoire HTBI primers and running Arm-PCR on CDR3 regions. TCRdb itself ran the multiplex PCR reads through MiXCR, one entry per CDR3 protein. Among some 450,000 distinct CDR3 sequences listed, 15% to 20% were seen once. Described time point: newly diagnosed GD, antithyroid drugs for less than 3 months. TCR sequences were obtained from RNA taken from PBMCs. Trimming left V 3 bases short and J 8 bases short, with 14 bases between. The CDR3 has 13 amino acids. Germline V lookup: CDR1 DFQATT, CDR2 SNEGSKA (reference sequence). These data also formed part of another study, on T cells in Graves' hyperthyroidism and ophthalmopathy. That report adds: HTBI primers were the set used in a first-round RT-PCR of the TCR CDR3.

This clonotype originated in a woman aged 25-40 years with Graves disease. The source was peripheral blood mononuclear cells (PBMCs), collected at new diagnosis, from a patient treated with antithyroid drugs. The chain carries TRBV20-1 and TRBJ2-1; TRBD1 or TRBD2 may be the D gene (5 bases each). In nucleotides, the CDR3 is TGCAGTGCTAGGCCAGGTGGGGGATATGAGCAGTTCTTC. Translation gives CSARPGGGYEQFF.